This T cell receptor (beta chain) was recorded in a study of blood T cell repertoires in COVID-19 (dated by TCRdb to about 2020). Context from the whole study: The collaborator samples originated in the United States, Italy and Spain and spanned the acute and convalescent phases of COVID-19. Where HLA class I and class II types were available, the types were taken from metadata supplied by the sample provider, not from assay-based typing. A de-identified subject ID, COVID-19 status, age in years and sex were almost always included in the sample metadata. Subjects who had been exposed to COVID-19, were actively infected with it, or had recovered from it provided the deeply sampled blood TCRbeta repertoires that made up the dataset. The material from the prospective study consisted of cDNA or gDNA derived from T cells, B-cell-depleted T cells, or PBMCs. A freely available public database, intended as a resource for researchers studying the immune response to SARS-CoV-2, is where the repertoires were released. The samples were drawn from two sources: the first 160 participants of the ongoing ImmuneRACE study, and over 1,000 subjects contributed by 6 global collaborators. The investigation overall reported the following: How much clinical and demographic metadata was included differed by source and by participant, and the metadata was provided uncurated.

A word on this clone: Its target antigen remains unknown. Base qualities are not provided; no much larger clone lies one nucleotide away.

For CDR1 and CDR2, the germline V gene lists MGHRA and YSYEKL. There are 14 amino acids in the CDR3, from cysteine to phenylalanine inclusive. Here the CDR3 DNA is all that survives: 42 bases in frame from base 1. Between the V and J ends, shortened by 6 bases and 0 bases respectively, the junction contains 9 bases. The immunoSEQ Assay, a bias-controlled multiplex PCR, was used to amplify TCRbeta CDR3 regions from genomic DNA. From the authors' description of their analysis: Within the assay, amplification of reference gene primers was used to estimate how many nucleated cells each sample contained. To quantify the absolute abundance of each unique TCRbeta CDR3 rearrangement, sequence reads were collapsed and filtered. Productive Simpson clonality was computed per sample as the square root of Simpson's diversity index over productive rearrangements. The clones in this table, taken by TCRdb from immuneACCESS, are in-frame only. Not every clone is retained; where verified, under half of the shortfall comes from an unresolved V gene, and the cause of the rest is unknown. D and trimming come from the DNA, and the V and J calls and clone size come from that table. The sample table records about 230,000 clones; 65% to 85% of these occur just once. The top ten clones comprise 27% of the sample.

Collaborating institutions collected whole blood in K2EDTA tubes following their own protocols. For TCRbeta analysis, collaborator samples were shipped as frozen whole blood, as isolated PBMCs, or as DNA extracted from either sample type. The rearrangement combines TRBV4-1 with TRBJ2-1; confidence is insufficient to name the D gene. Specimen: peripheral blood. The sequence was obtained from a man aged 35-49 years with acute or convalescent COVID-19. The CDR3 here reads CASSPPNSYNEQFF. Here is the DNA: TGCGCCAGCAGTCCCCCTAACTCCTACAATGAGCAGTTCTTC.